What follows are 3 T cell receptor beta chains derived from one specimen sequenced in a study of blood T cell repertoires in COVID-19. Clones were read by immunoSEQ multiplex PCR, and TCRdb kept only the in-frame ones, dropping some. Here the sample spans approximately 260,000 clones, 70% to 90% being singletons. The material sequenced was peripheral blood. The receptor source for this set is a woman in her sixties or seventies with acute or convalescent COVID-19.

The chain uses TRBV20-1 and TRBJ2-5, with no clear D. The CDR3 spans 11 residues. Between the trimmed V and J ends, which lost 0 bases and 4 bases, there was a span of 3 bases. Germline CDR1 and CDR2: DFQATT and SNEGSKA (reference sequence). In DNA form, the CDR3 reads TGCAGTGCTAGAGATCGAGAGACCCAGTACTTC. It translates to CSARDRETQYF.

As DNA, the CDR3 is TGTGCCAGCAGCCAAGGACAGGGAGGTGAATTCTTC. Residues: CASSQGQGGEFF. The chain is built from TRBV9 and TRBJ2-1, with TRBD1 matching 8 bases. V trimming: 4 bases; J trimming: 16 bases; junction bases outside the gene matches: 10. Germline V gene data show CDR1 as SGDLS and CDR2 as YYNGEE. CDR3 length: 12 residues.

The rearrangement links TRBV10-2 to TRBJ1-2; 8 nucleotides match TRBD1. Germline CDR1 WSHSY, CDR2 SAAADI. The CDR3 runs 14 residues. V lost 6 bases and J lost 8; bases outside the gene matches: 11. The CDR3 is CASRKGQEVEGYTF. CDR3 sequence (DNA): TGCGCCAGCAGAAAGGGACAGGAGGTTGAGGGCTACACCTTC.